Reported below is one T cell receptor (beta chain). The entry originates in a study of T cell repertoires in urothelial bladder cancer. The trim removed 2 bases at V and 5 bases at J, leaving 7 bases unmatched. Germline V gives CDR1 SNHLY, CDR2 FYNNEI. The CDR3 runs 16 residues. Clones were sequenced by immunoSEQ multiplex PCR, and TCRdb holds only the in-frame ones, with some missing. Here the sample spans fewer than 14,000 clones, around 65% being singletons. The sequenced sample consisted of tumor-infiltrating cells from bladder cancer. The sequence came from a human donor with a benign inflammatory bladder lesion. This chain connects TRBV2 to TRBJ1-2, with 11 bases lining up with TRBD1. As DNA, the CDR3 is TGTGCCAGCAGTGAACCGGGACAGGGGGTGAAATATGGCTACACCTTC. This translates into CASSEPGQGVKYGYTF.